Below, 28 T cell receptor beta chains from the same sample are listed, as sequenced in a study of shared clonotypes between healthy human individuals. Generated by immunoSEQ multiplex PCR, the TCRdb table keeps only in-frame clones and is missing some. The sample contains about 1 million clones, around 74% of which appear only once. The sequenced sample was memory CD4+ T cells sorted from blood. Subset given: CD45RA-negative fraction. These receptor sequences come from a man aged 18 to 29 in good health.

V is TRBV6-4 and J is TRBJ1-5; D is ambiguous. CDR3 length: 16 amino acids. Trimming cost V 6 bases and J 6 bases, with 21 bases left between them. Germline V gene data show CDR1 as MRHNA and CDR2 as SNTAGT. CDR3 bases: TGTGCCAGCAGCCCCGATGAGGAGCGGGGTAGTCAGCCCCAGCATTTT. It codes for CASSPDEERGSQPQHF.

The chain uses TRBV9 and TRBJ2-4; a weak D match, TRBD1 (7 bases). The germline V gene has CDR1 SGDLS and CDR2 YYNGEE. This CDR3 is 15 amino acids long. V was pared by 3 bases and J by 12 bases, with 22 bases between. CDR3 region: CASSAGGYRGTDQYF. The DNA for the CDR3 is TGTGCCAGCAGCGCAGGGGGGTACAGGGGAACGGATCAGTACTTC. Full variable domain (remainder filled in from reference TRBV9 and TRBJ2-4): DSGVTQTPKHLITATGQRVTLRCSPRSGDLSVYWYQQSLDQGLQFLIQYYNGEERAKGNILERFSAQQFPDLHSELNLSSLELGDSALYFCASSAGGYRGTDQYFGAGTRLSVL.

This clone has more than one count but fewer than ten. A far larger clone is only one base removed, so a read error is likely. The rearrangement uses TRBV6-1 and TRBJ2-7; D gene uncertain. The CDR3 is 12 residues long. V lost 4 bases to trimming and J lost 2 bases, with 6 bases between them. Germline V gene sequence: CDR1 MNHNS, CDR2 SASEGT. The CDR3: CASSVRTYEQYF. The DNA of the CDR3 is TGTGCCAGCAGTGTCAGAACCTACGAGCAGTACTTC.

This chain joins TRBV7-3 and TRBJ2-5; 8 bases are shared with TRBD2. This CDR3 has 14 amino acids. The germline V gene has CDR1 SGHTA and CDR2 FQGTGA. The junction had 4 bases not matched to a gene; V was cut back by 4 bases and J by 3 bases. CDR3 protein: CASSSRGGEETQYF. CDR3 in DNA: TGTGCCAGCAGCTCCCGGGGGGGCGAAGAGACCCAGTACTTC.

The J gene is TRBJ2-2, the V gene TRBV30, with D unclear. This CDR3 has 15 residues. Looked up from germline, CDR1 is GTSNPN and CDR2 is SVGIG (reference sequence). Trimming left V 0 bases short and J 8 bases short, with 16 bases between. In DNA form, the CDR3 reads TGTGCCTGGAGTGTACGCCGGGTCGTGGAAGGGGAGCTGTTTTTT. It codes for CAWSVRRVVEGELFF.

This chain joins TRBV7-2 and TRBJ2-7; D is possibly TRBD1 (6 bases). The CDR3 covers 15 residues. Germline V gene data show CDR1 as SGHTA and CDR2 as FQGNSA. V shed 5 bases and J shed 6 bases, with 20 bases lying between them. This CDR3 reads CASSLQGSLNSEQYF. In nucleotides, the CDR3 is TGTGCCAGCAGCCTTCAGGGGTCCCTAAATAGCGAGCAGTACTTC.

This chain connects TRBV19 to TRBJ2-3; 7 positions match TRBD2. The CDR3 runs 14 residues. Trimming removed 10 bases from V and 4 bases from J; junction bases left unmatched: 11. The germline CDR1 and CDR2 sequences are LNHDA and SQIVND (reference sequence). The CDR3, as DNA: TGTGCCACCGATCGTGGGGGAGGGCCAGATACGCAGTATTTT. Its protein product is CATDRGGGPDTQYF.

This chain uses TRBV11-2 with TRBJ2-7, with TRBD2 matching over 7 bases. This CDR3 has 13 amino acids. CDR1 is SGHAT, CDR2 FQNNGV, per germline. The V and J ends lost 3 bases and 6 bases, in that order; junction bases with no gene match: 5. The CDR3 protein is CASSFDAGVEQYF. The CDR3 nucleotides are TGTGCCAGCAGCTTCGATGCGGGGGTCGAGCAGTACTTC.

The chain is built from TRBV27 and TRBJ2-5; D uncertain. Germline values: CDR1 MNHEY, CDR2 SMNVEV (reference sequence). The length of the CDR3 is 14 residues. The germline V and J ends were trimmed by 5 bases and 0 bases, with 10 bases remaining between them. CDR3 residues: CASSTTPYQETQYF. For the CDR3, the DNA is TGTGCCAGCAGTACCACACCGTACCAAGAGACCCAGTACTTC.

This clone has a handful of counts. The chain combines TRBV4-3 with TRBJ1-4; no firm D call. Trimming shortened V by 3 bases and J by 5 bases, and 10 bases separated the two germline ends. Germline-derived CDR1 and CDR2 are LGHNA and YSLEER. The CDR3 consists of 14 residues. The CDR3 loop is CASSQDRLNEKLFF. The CDR3 region has the DNA TGCGCCAGCAGCCAGGATCGACTGAATGAAAAACTGTTTTTT.

The chain joins TRBV19 to TRBJ2-7, with 7 positions matching TRBD2. The V and J ends lost 6 bases and 2 bases, in that order; junction bases with no gene match: 16. CDR1 and CDR2 (germline): LNHDA, SQIVND (reference sequence). The CDR3 has 17 amino acids. CDR3 DNA sequence: TGTGCCAGTAGCAACCCCGGAACGTCGAGCGGGGCCTACGAGCAGTACTTC. Its translation: CASSNPGTSSGAYEQYF.

This chain uses TRBV2 with TRBJ2-3; 7 nucleotides match TRBD2. This CDR3 is built from 15 residues. The trim removed 6 bases at V and 1 base at J, leaving 7 bases unmatched. CDR1 and CDR2 (germline): SNHLY, FYNNEI. The CDR3 DNA reads as TGTGCCAGCAGGGGCTGGGCGGGAGGCACAGATACGCAGTATTTT. Its protein is CASRGWAGGTDTQYF. Together with reference TRBV2 and TRBJ2-3, the CDR3 gives the full variable domain: EPEVTQTPSHQVTQMGQEVILRCVPISNHLYFYWYRQILGQKVEFLVSFYNNEISEKSEIFDDQFSVERPDGSNFTLKIRSTKLEDSAMYFCASRGWAGGTDTQYFGPGTRLTVL.

The chain uses TRBV29-1 and TRBJ2-1; no firm D call. Trimming shortened V by 0 bases and J by 10 bases, and 4 bases separated the two germline ends. The CDR3 runs 10 residues. Germline V gene sequence: CDR1 SQVTM, CDR2 ANQGSEA. This chain's CDR3 is CSVEEREQFF. CDR3 nucleotide sequence: TGCAGCGTTGAAGAGAGGGAGCAGTTCTTC.

The V gene is TRBV6-1, the J gene TRBJ2-5, with D maybe TRBD1 (5 bases). Trimming removed 2 bases from V and 7 bases from J, with 14 bases in between. Germline V gene lookup returns CDR1 MNHNS and CDR2 SASEGT. This CDR3 region has 14 residues. CDR3 DNA sequence: TGTGCCAGCAGTGAAAGAGACTTCCAGGGGACCCAGTACTTC. Its protein product is CASSERDFQGTQYF.

The rearrangement links TRBV5-1 to TRBJ1-1, with TRBD1 identical over 12 bases. The trim removed 0 bases at V and 5 bases at J, leaving 5 bases unmatched. This CDR3 spans 16 amino acids. Germline V CDR1 and CDR2: SGHRS, YFSETQ. The CDR3, as DNA: TGCGCCAGCAGCTTGGTTGGGACAGGGGGCCAGACTGAAGCTTTCTTT. Translation: CASSLVGTGGQTEAFF.

This chain joins TRBV27 and TRBJ2-7, with TRBD2 matching over 9 bases. Germline CDR1 MNHEY, CDR2 SMNVEV (reference sequence). The V and J ends lost 5 bases and 0 bases, in that order; junction bases with no gene match: 2. CDR3 size: 14 residues. The CDR3 region has the DNA TGTGCCAGCAGTCGGACTAGCGACTCCTACGAGCAGTACTTC. Its protein is CASSRTSDSYEQYF.

This clone was seen once. V usage is TRBV5-1 and J usage is TRBJ2-1; no firm D call. Looked up from germline, CDR1 is SGHRS and CDR2 is YFSETQ. The CDR3 loop spans 13 amino acids. The V end lost 0 bases, the J end lost 8 bases, and 9 bases lay between the germline ends. CDR3 nucleotide sequence: TGCGCCAGCAGCTTGGAAATAGCCTATGAGCAGTTCTTC. It is translated as CASSLEIAYEQFF.

The chain combines TRBV7-2 with TRBJ2-5; TRBD2 might be the D (6 bases). The DNA end is a closer match to TRBJ2-7, so the J assignment may be wrong. Germline lookup yields CDR1 SGHTA and CDR2 FQGNSA. The CDR3 runs 14 residues. CDR3 bases: TGTGCCAGCAGCTTAGAAAGGGGAGGATACGAGCAGTACTTC. Amino acid sequence: CASSLERGGYEQYF.

The rearrangement links TRBV4-3 to TRBJ2-7; 11 bases map to TRBD1. The V gene end was trimmed by 1 base and the J gene end by 2 bases; junction bases not matched to a gene: 10. CDR3 length: 18 residues. Germline CDR1 is LGHNA and CDR2 is YSLEER. The CDR3 DNA reads as TGCGCCAGCAGCCAAGGAAAACCCGGGACAGGGGGACCCTACGAGCAGTACTTC. It specifies CASSQGKPGTGGPYEQYF.

In the case of this clone: An end of the junction does not agree with germline; a read error may underlie this. V usage is TRBV10-2 and J usage is TRBJ1-1, with a weak D call TRBD1 (5 bases). This CDR3 contains 13 residues. Germline V gene data show CDR1 as WSHSY and CDR2 as SAAADI. CDR3 amino acids: CATLGTANIEAFF. Here the CDR3 DNA reads TGCGCCACCCTAGGGACGGCGAACATTGAAGCTTTCTTT.

The J gene is TRBJ2-7, the V gene TRBV29-1, with 7 bases that match TRBD2. The V and J ends lost 7 bases and 2 bases, in that order; junction bases with no gene match: 2. CDR1 SQVTM and CDR2 ANQGSEA come from the germline V gene. The CDR3 totals 11 residues. The CDR3, as DNA: TGCAGCGCCGCGGGAGCCTACGAGCAGTACTTC. This encodes CSAAGAYEQYF.

The rearrangement uses TRBV28 and TRBJ2-4, with D perhaps assigned TRBD1 or TRBD2 (5 bases each). V was pared by 5 bases and J by 0 bases, with 11 bases between. Looked up from germline, CDR1 is MDHEN and CDR2 is SYDVKM. The CDR3 loop spans 15 amino acids. CDR3 nucleotide sequence: TGTGCCAGCAGTCGTGCAGGGACAGCCAAAAACATTCAGTACTTC. It encodes CASSRAGTAKNIQYF.

The chain carries TRBV28 and TRBJ1-6; maybe TRBD1 (6 bases). Germline CDR1 MDHEN, CDR2 SYDVKM. The CDR3 has 14 amino acids. The V gene lost 5 bases and the J gene lost 9 bases, with 14 bases spanning the gap. CDR3 protein: CASSGNGGGSPLHF. The CDR3 DNA reads TGTGCCAGCAGTGGGAATGGGGGCGGTTCACCCCTCCACTTT.

The CDR3 DNA is TGTGCCAGCAGCAATTGGACAGGGAGGGATGGCTACACCTTC. Amino acid sequence: CASSNWTGRDGYTF. The chain uses TRBV21-1 and TRBJ1-2; the D call TRBD1 from the table was never checked on the DNA. TRBV21-1 is a known pseudogene. The CDR3 totals 14 residues.

The chain uses TRBV6-7 and TRBJ1-4; no firm D call. TRBV6-7 is reported as an ORF; its role is uncertain. This CDR3 is built from 19 residues. Deletions cut 10 bases from V and 0 bases from J, with 27 bases between. The CDR3 region has the DNA TGTGCCACCACCCCTGGGATACGCACCGGGCTATCAACTAATGAAAAACTGTTTTTT. Its translation is CATTPGIRTGLSTNEKLFF.

This clone was picked up a small number of times. The chain combines TRBV18 with TRBJ2-5; no firm D call. CDR3 length: 15 residues. V was cut by 0 bases and J by 2 bases, with 10 bases left in between. The germline gives CDR1 KGHSH, CDR2 LQKENI. The CDR3 region is CASSPPNDPQETQYF. Here the CDR3 DNA reads TGTGCCAGCTCACCACCGAACGACCCGCAAGAGACCCAGTACTTC.

This clone was seen ten or more times. The chain joins TRBV30 to TRBJ1-5; D unresolved. Deletions cut 2 bases from V and 0 bases from J, with 2 bases between. The CDR3 has 12 amino acids. The germline V gene has CDR1 GTSNPN and CDR2 SVGIG (reference sequence). The CDR3 DNA is TGTGCCTGGAGTAATAGCAATCAGCCCCAGCATTTT. Translating gives CAWSNSNQPQHF.

Concerning this clone: The sample carries other DNA sequences with the same CDR3. The chain is built from TRBV18 and TRBJ1-2; tentative D call: TRBD1 (5 bases). The germline V and J ends were trimmed by 3 bases and 2 bases, with 7 bases remaining between them. The CDR3 is 13 amino acids. CDR1 is KGHSH and CDR2 is LQKENI in the germline V gene. CDR3: CASSPDTNYGYTF. Written as DNA, the CDR3 is TGTGCCAGCTCACCGGACACGAACTATGGCTACACCTTC.